Each of the 30 T cell receptor beta chains below was sequenced from the same sample in a study of human T cells and chemical hapten exposure. TCRdb reprocessed the RACE reads with MiXCR, giving one entry per CDR3 protein. The table includes over 85,000 distinct CDR3 sequences, around 8.8% detected once. Time point described: healthy volunteer bleed at 2 weeks. The authors extracted total RNA from unfractionated whole blood. The source material was whole blood. These receptors came from a female donor in good health. Some clones in this sample may be carry-over from other donors' samples.

This clonotype was seen only once. V usage is TRBV12-3 or TRBV12-4 and J usage is TRBJ2-3, with D possibly TRBD1 on 5 matching bases. This CDR3 is 14 amino acids long. V dropped 6 bases and J dropped 2 bases, with 12 bases sitting between them. CDR3 sequence reads: CASRSSRVTDTQYF. CDR3 nucleotides: TGTGCCAGCAGATCATCCAGGGTCACAGATACGCAGTATTTT.

V is TRBV2 and J is TRBJ2-2; D gene ambiguous. Trimming left V 2 bases short and J 0 bases short, with 10 bases between. Germline lookup yields CDR1 SNHLY and CDR2 FYNNEI. The CDR3 extends over 16 amino acids. As DNA, the CDR3 is TGTGCCAGCAGTGAATTGGACGTAGCGAACACCGGGGAGCTGTTTTTT. It specifies CASSELDVANTGELFF.

There are a few counts of this clonotype. The chain recombines TRBV3-1 with TRBJ2-1; 10 nucleotides agree with TRBD2. CDR3 length: 18 residues. V shed 0 bases, J shed 2 bases, and the junction held 7 bases outside the gene matches. Looked up from germline, CDR1 is LGHDT and CDR2 is YNNKEL (reference sequence). CDR3 nucleotide sequence: TGTGCCAGCAGCCAAGATGGGCTAGCGGGAGTGCCCTACAATGAGCAGTTCTTC. It specifies CASSQDGLAGVPYNEQFF.

This clonotype was recorded a few times. The rearrangement links TRBV7-6 to TRBJ1-1; D may be TRBD1 (5 bases). The V end lost 0 bases, the J end lost 11 bases, and 16 bases lay between the germline ends. The CDR3 covers 14 residues. Germline V CDR1 and CDR2: SGHVS, FNYEAQ. Here the CDR3 reads CASSLAMGPSRAFF. In nucleotides, the CDR3 is TGTGCCAGCAGCTTAGCTATGGGACCGAGTAGGGCTTTCTTT.

This clonotype was detected a few times. The rearrangement joins TRBV6-2 or TRBV6-3 to TRBJ1-1; 7 nucleotides line up with TRBD1. The CDR3 length is 14 residues. After removal of 5 bases from V and 5 bases from J, the junction contained 8 bases not matched to a gene. The germline V gene has CDR1 MNHEY and CDR2 SVGEGT. As DNA, the CDR3 is TGTGCCAGCAGTCTTGCGACAGGGCGAACTGAAGCTTTCTTT. Translating gives CASSLATGRTEAFF.

In this sample, this clonotype turned up a few times. The chain links TRBV28 to TRBJ2-1; 7 nucleotides line up with TRBD1. Trimming cost V 3 bases and J 4 bases; bases outside gene matches: 3. The CDR3 covers 14 residues. Germline CDR1 is MDHEN and CDR2 is SYDVKM. The chain's CDR3 is CASSFSDRYNEQFF. The CDR3 DNA sequence: TGTGCCAGCAGTTTTTCGGACAGGTACAATGAGCAGTTCTTC.

To note about this clonotype: At one end, the junction sequence differs from germline, possibly due to a read error. DNA of the CDR3: TGTACCAGCACCACCTTGGCGGGATTCACAGATACGCAGTATTTT. Protein: CTSTTLAGFTDTQYF. The rearrangement links TRBV12-3 or TRBV12-4 to TRBJ2-3; possible D gene TRBD2, 6 bases. CDR3 length: 15 amino acids.

Points on this clonotype: Germline is not matched at one junction end, which may reflect a read error. V usage is TRBV6-5 and J usage is TRBJ1-5; possibly TRBD1 for D (5 bases). Looked up from germline, CDR1 is MNHEY and CDR2 is SVGAGI. The CDR3 is made up of 15 amino acids. The chain's CDR3 is CASSPVGVSNQPQNF. CDR3 DNA sequence: TGTGCCAGCAGCCCCGTGGGGGTTAGCAATCAGCCCCAGAATTTT.

The chain carries TRBV12-3 or TRBV12-4 and TRBJ1-1; D remains unclear. The V end lost 5 bases, the J end lost 4 bases, and 11 bases lay between the germline ends. CDR3 length: 13 residues. The CDR3 loop reads CASSATSGTEAFF. CDR3 in DNA: TGTGCCAGCAGTGCAACAAGCGGCACTGAAGCTTTCTTT.

The V call is TRBV5-1, the J call TRBJ2-2; D remains ambiguous. Per germline, CDR1 SGHRS and CDR2 YFSETQ. V lost 0 bases and J lost 6, with 6 bases in between. The CDR3 has 13 amino acids. The CDR3 DNA reads TGCGCCAGCAGCTTGGAAGCGTCCGGGGAGCTGTTTTTT. Residues: CASSLEASGELFF. The complete variable domain, with remaining parts taken from reference TRBV5-1 and TRBJ2-2, reads KAGVTQTPRYLIKTRGQQVTLSCSPISGHRSVSWYQQTPGQGLQFLFEYFSETQRNKGNFPGRFSGRQFSNSRSEMNVSTLELGDSALYLCASSLEASGELFFGEGSRLTVL.

This clonotype was seen more than once but under ten times. This chain joins TRBV20-1 and TRBJ2-7, with 9 nucleotides matching TRBD2. From germline, CDR1 is DFQATT and CDR2 SNEGSKA (reference sequence). V trimming: 2 bases; J trimming: 0 bases; junction bases outside the gene matches: 5. The CDR3 runs 15 residues. CDR3 coding DNA: TGCAGTGCTAGAAAACTAGCGGGCTCCTCCTACGAGCAGTACTTC. Translated, it gives CSARKLAGSSYEQYF.

This clonotype was picked up many times. The rearrangement joins TRBV24-1 to TRBJ2-5, with 9 bases identical to TRBD1. The V gene end was trimmed by 4 bases and the J gene end by 5 bases; junction bases not matched to a gene: 7. Germline V gives CDR1 KGHDR, CDR2 SFDVKD. The CDR3 is made up of 15 amino acids. The CDR3: CATSDPRTGVETQYF. As DNA, the CDR3 is TGTGCCACCAGTGACCCGAGGACAGGGGTGGAGACCCAGTACTTC.

This clonotype came up many times. The chain employs TRBV7-2 and TRBJ1-6; a weak D match, TRBD1 (5 bases). Trimming removed 5 bases from V and 7 bases from J, with 12 bases in between. This CDR3 has 14 residues. Looked up from germline, CDR1 is SGHTA and CDR2 is FQGNSA. In DNA form, the CDR3 reads TGTGCCAGCAGCAGGGACCAAAGGAATTCACCCCTCCACTTT. The encoded protein is CASSRDQRNSPLHF.

This clonotype has only a few counts. CDR3 coding DNA: TGTGCCAGCGGGACAGGGGGTAATGAGCAGTTCTTC. Translating it yields CASGTGGNEQFF. This sequence joins TRBV27 and TRBJ2-1; 11 nucleotides align to TRBD1. The CDR3 is made up of 12 amino acids. Germline-derived CDR1 and CDR2 are MNHEY and SMNVEV (reference sequence). The trim removed 8 bases at V and 7 bases at J, leaving 1 base unmatched.

This clonotype was seen ten or more times. The genes are TRBV30 and TRBJ1-3; D is unclear. CDR3 length equals 12 residues. V was pared by 0 bases and J by 4 bases, with 4 bases between. Looked up from germline, CDR1 is GTSNPN and CDR2 is SVGIG (reference sequence). The CDR3 nucleotides read TGTGCCTGGAGTGTATTCGGAAACACCATATATTTT. Its protein is CAWSVFGNTIYF.

This clonotype occurred many times. The chain carries TRBV7-3 and TRBJ1-6; 8 positions match TRBD1. Germline-derived CDR1 and CDR2 are SGHTA and FQGTGA. With 4 bases clipped from V and 7 bases from J, the junction kept 3 bases outside the gene matches. The CDR3 is made up of 14 amino acids. The CDR3 nucleotides are TGTGCCAGCAGCTCGACAGGGGCCAATTCACCCCTCCACTTT. It specifies CASSSTGANSPLHF.

The genes are TRBV4-1 and TRBJ2-1; no firm D call. Germline values: CDR1 MGHRA, CDR2 YSYEKL. The length of the CDR3 is 14 residues. V shed 1 base and J shed 5 bases, with 9 bases lying between them. The CDR3 here is CASSQVGADNEQFF. The CDR3 DNA is TGCGCCAGCAGCCAAGTCGGCGCCGACAATGAGCAGTTCTTC.

The sample holds a few counts of this clonotype. The chain has TRBV20-1 and TRBJ1-1; 7 bases line up with TRBD1. Germline assignment: CDR1 DFQATT and CDR2 SNEGSKA (reference sequence). Losses at the gene ends were 5 bases for V and 3 bases for J; bases not matched to a gene: 9. The CDR3 covers 14 residues. The CDR3: CSARKGASDTEAFF. The CDR3 coding sequence is TGCAGTGCTCGGAAGGGGGCGAGTGACACTGAAGCTTTCTTT.

In this sample, this clonotype turned up a few times. The chain links TRBV7-9 to TRBJ2-3, with 9 bases matching TRBD2. Germline V gives CDR1 SEHNR, CDR2 FQNEAQ (reference sequence). With 5 bases clipped from V and 5 bases from J, the junction kept 11 bases outside the gene matches. This CDR3 spans 16 amino acids. The DNA of the CDR3 is TGTGCCAGCAGCCAATGGATAGCGGGAGTTGTAGATACGCAGTATTTT. It yields the protein CASSQWIAGVVDTQYF.

This clonotype has at least ten counts. The chain combines TRBV29-1 with TRBJ1-1; D is undetermined. This CDR3 is 11 amino acids long. Germline V gene lookup returns CDR1 SQVTM and CDR2 ANQGSEA. Trimming cost V 4 bases and J 7 bases, with 10 bases left between them. CDR3 nucleotide sequence: TGCAGCGTTGCACAACGCTTTGAAGCTTTCTTT. Amino acid sequence: CSVAQRFEAFF. The full variable domain, in which reference TRBV29-1 and TRBJ1-1 provide the parts outside the CDR3, is SAVISQKPSRDICQRGTSLTIQCQVDSQVTMMFWYRQQPGQSLTLIATANQGSEATYESGFVIDKFPISRPNLTFSTLTVSNMSPEDSSIYLCSVAQRFEAFFGQGTRLTVV.

This clonotype was recorded a few times. The chain uses TRBV29-1 and TRBJ1-6; 7 nucleotides align to TRBD1. The CDR3 runs to 14 residues. J gave up 10 bases and V 5 bases, and 11 bases lay outside the gene matches. CDR1 and CDR2 (germline): SQVTM, ANQGSEA. CDR3 sequence (DNA): TGCAGCGTTAAACAGGGGACGGAAGGATCACCCCTCCACTTT. This gives the protein CSVKQGTEGSPLHF.

In this sample, this clonotype turned up many times. The J gene is TRBJ1-2, the V gene TRBV29-1; 7 positions agree with TRBD1. Germline V lookup: CDR1 SQVTM, CDR2 ANQGSEA. This CDR3 is 16 amino acids long. The ends lost 4 bases at V and 0 bases at J; junction bases unmatched: 11. The CDR3 loop is CSVVIPDREANYGYTF. The CDR3 bases are TGCAGCGTTGTTATCCCTGACAGGGAAGCTAACTATGGCTACACCTTC.

At least ten counts were recorded for this clonotype. The CDR3 bases are TGTGCCAGCAGTCCCATATTAGGGGGGGTACTGGGATCCTCTGGGGCCAACGTCCTGACTTTC. Amino acids: CASSPILGGVLGSSGANVLTF. This chain links TRBV12-3 or TRBV12-4 with TRBJ2-6; perhaps TRBD2 as D (7 bases). With 5 bases removed from V and 0 bases from J, the gap between germline ends came to 26 bases. The CDR3 extends over 21 amino acids.

This clonotype was seen at least ten times. This rearrangement joins TRBV11-2 to TRBJ2-1; a possible D gene is TRBD2 (6 bases). V was pared by 2 bases and J by 6 bases, with 11 bases between. The CDR3 has 14 residues. CDR1 is SGHAT and CDR2 is FQNNGV in the germline V gene. The CDR3 DNA is TGTGCCAGCAGCTTATCGGGACTCATCAATGAGCAGTTCTTC. It codes for CASSLSGLINEQFF. The full variable domain, completed using reference TRBV11-2 and TRBJ2-1, is EAGVAQSPRYKIIEKRQSVAFWCNPISGHATLYWYQQILGQGPKLLIQFQNNGVVDDSQLPKDRFSAERLKGVDSTLKIQPAKLEDSAVYLCASSLSGLINEQFFGPGTRLTVL.

This clonotype was counted between two and nine times. V usage is TRBV7-9 and J usage is TRBJ1-3; 8 nucleotides match TRBD1. There are 17 residues in the CDR3. The trim removed 7 bases at V and 0 bases at J, leaving 11 bases unmatched. In germline, CDR1 is SEHNR, CDR2 FQNEAQ (reference sequence). Here the CDR3 DNA reads TGTGCCAGCACCTCGTTGCGGGACAGGATCTCTGGAAACACCATATATTTT. Protein sequence: CASTSLRDRISGNTIYF.

The rearrangement uses TRBV11-2 and TRBJ2-6; the D is unclear. CDR3 size: 13 residues. From germline, CDR1 is SGHAT and CDR2 FQNNGV. The V and J ends lost 7 bases and 0 bases respectively, with 4 bases between them. The CDR3 coding sequence is TGTGCCAGCAAGACCTCTGGGGCCAACGTCCTGACTTTC. It specifies CASKTSGANVLTF.

This clonotype was seen many times. The gene calls are TRBV7-2 and TRBJ2-3, with unresolved D. The CDR3 runs to 13 residues. Deletions cut 6 bases from V and 5 bases from J, with 12 bases between. Germline V lookup: CDR1 SGHTA, CDR2 FQGNSA. CDR3 bases: TGTGCCAGCAGAAACCCACAAGGAGATACGCAGTATTTT. Its protein is CASRNPQGDTQYF.

On this clonotype itself: No conserved phenylalanine or tryptophan is present at the end of the CDR3, so a read error is the likely explanation. The chain links TRBV7-2 to TRBJ2-1, with TRBD2 matching over 7 bases. Germline CDR1 SGHTA, CDR2 FQGNSA. The CDR3 extends over 12 amino acids. V was pared by 3 bases and J by 8 bases, with 1 base of the junction left unmatched. CDR3 DNA sequence: TGTGCCAGCAGCTTGACTAGCTATGAGCAGTTCCTC. Translation: CASSLTSYEQFL.

This chain uses TRBV29-1 with TRBJ1-1; TRBD1 matches 7 bases. Germline CDR1 and CDR2: SQVTM and ANQGSEA. The CDR3 spans 12 residues. With V trimmed by 4 bases and J by 5 bases, 4 bases remained unmatched. The CDR3 reads CSVGQGDTEAFF. CDR3 sequence (DNA): TGCAGCGTTGGACAGGGAGATACTGAAGCTTTCTTT.

At least ten counts were recorded for this clonotype. The chain employs TRBV5-6 and TRBJ2-3; perhaps TRBD1 as D (5 bases). There are 15 residues in the CDR3. Germline assignment: CDR1 SGHDT and CDR2 YYEEEE. The V and J ends lost 5 bases and 0 bases respectively, with 13 bases between them. CDR3: CASSYPTVSTDTQYF. CDR3 nucleotides: TGTGCCAGCAGTTACCCGACAGTCAGCACAGATACGCAGTATTTT.